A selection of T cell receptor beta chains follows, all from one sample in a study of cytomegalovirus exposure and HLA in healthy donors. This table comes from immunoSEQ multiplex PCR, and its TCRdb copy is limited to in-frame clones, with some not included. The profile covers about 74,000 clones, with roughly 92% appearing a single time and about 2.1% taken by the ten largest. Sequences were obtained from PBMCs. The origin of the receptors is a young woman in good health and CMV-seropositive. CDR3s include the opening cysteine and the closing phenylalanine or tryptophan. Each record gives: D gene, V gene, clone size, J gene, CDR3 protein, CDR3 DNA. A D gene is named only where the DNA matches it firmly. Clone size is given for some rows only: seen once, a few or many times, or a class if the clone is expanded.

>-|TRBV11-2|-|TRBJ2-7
CASRTGTYEQYF
TGTGCCAGCAGAACGGGAACTTACGAGCAGTACTTC
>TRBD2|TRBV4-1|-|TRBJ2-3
CASSQEFSGTDTQYF
TGCGCCAGCAGCCAAGAGTTTAGCGGGACAGATACGCAGTATTTT
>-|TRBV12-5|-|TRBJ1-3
CASGLIVTDSGNTIYF
TGTGCTAGTGGTTTGATTGTTACAGACTCTGGAAACACCATATATTTT
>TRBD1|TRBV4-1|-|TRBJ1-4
CASSQRTGVSEKLFF
TGCGCCAGCAGCCAAAGGACAGGCGTGAGTGAAAAACTGTTTTTT
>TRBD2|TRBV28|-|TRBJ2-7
CASRGRLAGRYEQYF
TGTGCCAGCAGGGGCCGACTAGCGGGGAGATACGAGCAGTACTTC
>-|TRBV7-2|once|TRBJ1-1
CASSLRLTGNTEAFF
TGTGCCAGCAGCTTACGATTGACAGGGAACACTGAAGCTTTCTTT
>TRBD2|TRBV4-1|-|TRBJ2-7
CASSQGTSGTYEQYF
TGCGCCAGCAGCCAGGGGACTAGCGGGACCTACGAGCAGTACTTC
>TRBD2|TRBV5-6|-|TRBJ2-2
CASSRSLFTSGGGTGELFF
TGTGCCAGCAGCCGAAGCCTGTTTACTAGCGGGGGAGGCACCGGGGAGCTGTTTTTT
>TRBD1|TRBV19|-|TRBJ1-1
CATRGGTGNTEAFF
TGTGCCACCCGCGGAGGGACAGGGAACACTGAAGCTTTCTTT
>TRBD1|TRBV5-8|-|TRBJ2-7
CASSLAQGATYEQYF
TGTGCCAGCAGCTTGGCACAGGGGGCAACCTACGAGCAGTACTTC